This T cell receptor beta chain was sequenced during a study of blood T cell repertoires in COVID-19. In the study overall: Material from acute and convalescent COVID-19 was sourced from the United States, Italy and Spain.

Source study methods: How many nucleated cells were present was estimated from reference gene primer amplification. TCRdb keeps only in-frame clones here, not all; method: immunoSEQ multiplex PCR. V and J calls and clone size are copied from that table; D and trimming were computed from the DNA. The sample consists of 270,000 or so clones, around 82% of them appearing once. CDR1 is LNHDA, CDR2 SQIVND, per germline (reference sequence). V dropped 5 bases and J dropped 4; count of bases not matched to a gene: 4. The CDR3 is 13 amino acids. Those who participated ranged in age from roughly 18 to 90 years and resided in 24 US areas. Which cohort a participant joined came from the clinical history participants gave.

The chain has TRBV19 and TRBJ1-1; 7 nucleotides line up with TRBD1. This TCR was sampled from a middle-aged man who had recovered from COVID-19. Sample: PBMCs or T cells enriched from blood (not recorded which). The CDR3 is CASSGDSSTEAFF. Written as DNA, the CDR3 is TGTGCCAGTAGTGGGGACAGTTCCACTGAAGCTTTCTTT.